The 26 T cell receptor beta chains in this list originate from one sample, sequenced in a study of CD8+CD57+ T cells in acquired aplastic anemia. Template material for TCR beta VDJ and CDR3 profiling consisted of genomic DNA. TCRdb reprocessed the reads via MiXCR and lists one record per CDR3 protein. The sample records under 250,000 distinct CDR3 sequences, 34% being singletons. The sequenced sample consisted of sorted CD4+, CD8+, or CD8+CD57+ T cells (not recorded which) from PBMCs. Every receptor here comes from a human donor in good health, serving as a control.

For this clonotype: A single base separates this from a much larger clone, so it may be a read error. The chain has TRBV2 and TRBJ2-7; D possibly corresponds to TRBD1 (5 bases). This CDR3 has 16 amino acids. Germline values: CDR1 SNHLY, CDR2 FYNNEI. The CDR3 DNA sequence: TGTGCCAGCCACCGACAGAACATGGGGAAGGGCTACGGGCAGTACTTC. It yields the protein CASHRQNMGKGYGQYF.

Concerning this clonotype itself: A read error is possible here, since a much larger clone lies one base away. This chain joins TRBV4-1 and TRBJ1-6; tentatively, D is TRBD1 (5 bases). Germline lookup yields CDR1 MGHRA and CDR2 YSYEKL. V was pared by 1 base and J by 5 bases, with 15 bases between. The CDR3 totals 17 residues. The CDR3 here is CASSQGPGSSHNSPLHF. The CDR3 coding sequence is TGCGCCAGCAGCCAAGGGCCAGGGTCTTCCCATAATTCACCCCTCCACTTT.

Details on this clonotype: One end of the junction does not line up with germline, which may come from a read error. The rearrangement joins TRBV19 to TRBJ2-7; no firm D call. The CDR3 totals 12 residues. The germline CDR1 and CDR2 sequences are LNHDA and SQIVND (reference sequence). The CDR3 coding sequence is TGTGCCAGTAGTATCTGGGGAAACGAGCAGCACTTC. Its protein is CASSIWGNEQHF.

This chain joins TRBV7-8 and TRBJ2-1, with TRBD1 matching over 7 bases. In germline, CDR1 is SGHVS, CDR2 FQNEAQ. J gave up 6 bases and V 5 bases, and 1 base lay outside the gene matches. The CDR3 length is 12 residues. The CDR3 reads CASSPGGNEQFF. The CDR3 nucleotides are TGTGCCAGCAGCCCAGGGGGCAATGAGCAGTTCTTC.

There are many counts of this clonotype. CDR3 in DNA: TGTGCCACCAGCAGAGCGGGTACGGGGAACTATGGCTACACCTTC. Translated, it gives CATSRAGTGNYGYTF. The V gene is TRBV15, the J gene TRBJ1-2; no firm D call. The germline V and J ends were trimmed by 1 base and 2 bases, with 11 bases remaining between them. The length of the CDR3 is 15 residues. Looked up from germline, CDR1 is LNHNV and CDR2 is YYDKDF (reference sequence).

The chain couples TRBV25-1 to TRBJ1-2, with a tentative D call TRBD1 (6 bases). Per germline, CDR1 MGHDK and CDR2 SYGVNS. The CDR3 is 14 amino acids. The V end was cut by 3 bases, the J end by 0 bases, with 8 bases between. CDR3 coding DNA: TGTGCCAGCAGTGAGAACAGGGCTAACTATGGCTACACCTTC. Protein sequence: CASSENRANYGYTF.

CDR3 nucleotides: TGCGCCAGCAGCTTGTCGCAGGGGAAAACGGGAACAGATACGCAGTATTTT. It translates to CASSLSQGKTGTDTQYF. The chain recombines TRBV5-1 with TRBJ2-3; D may be TRBD1 (6 bases). The CDR3 covers 17 residues. Germline loops: CDR1 SGHRS, CDR2 YFSETQ. V dropped 1 base and J dropped 3 bases, with 18 bases sitting between them.

This clonotype was detected ten times or more. The gene calls are TRBV20-1 and TRBJ1-1; 7 nucleotides align to TRBD1. Looked up from germline, CDR1 is DFQATT and CDR2 is SNEGSKA (reference sequence). V shed 2 bases, J shed 5 bases, and the junction held 2 bases outside the gene matches. This CDR3 spans 12 amino acids. DNA of the CDR3: TGCAGTGCTAGACAGGGGGATACTGAAGCTTTCTTT. It translates to CSARQGDTEAFF.

This clonotype was found a few times. This chain uses TRBV3-1 with TRBJ2-5; no definite D call. This CDR3 is 15 amino acids long. The V gene's germline CDR1 is LGHDT and CDR2 YNNKEL (reference sequence). Between the trimmed V and J ends, which lost 1 base and 0 bases, there was a span of 9 bases. The CDR3 DNA follows: TGTGCCAGCAGCCAAGTTCGAAGTAACCAAGAGACCCAGTACTTC. Its protein is CASSQVRSNQETQYF.

This chain uses TRBV2 with TRBJ2-1; TRBD2 matches at 8 bases. V lost 5 bases and J lost 3; bases outside the gene matches: 6. This CDR3 spans 15 amino acids. In germline, CDR1 is SNHLY, CDR2 FYNNEI. This CDR3 is CASSYPGGNYNEQFF. CDR3 coding DNA: TGTGCCAGCAGTTACCCGGGGGGGAACTACAATGAGCAGTTCTTC. The entire variable domain, with the rest obtained from reference TRBV2 and TRBJ2-1, is as follows: EPEVTQTPSHQVTQMGQEVILRCVPISNHLYFYWYRQILGQKVEFLVSFYNNEISEKSEIFDDQFSVERPDGSNFTLKIRSTKLEDSAMYFCASSYPGGNYNEQFFGPGTRLTVL.

A note on this clonotype: A single base separates this from a much larger clone, so it may be a read error. Since no conserved phenylalanine or tryptophan closes the CDR3, a read error is the likely cause. This sequence joins TRBV5-1 and TRBJ1-1, with a possible D match to TRBD1 (6 bases). Per germline, CDR1 SGHRS and CDR2 YFSETQ. The V end lost 1 base, the J end lost 5 bases, and 9 bases lay between the germline ends. This CDR3 spans 13 amino acids. This chain's CDR3 is CASSLTTGTEAFL. CDR3 in DNA: TGCGCCAGCAGCTTGACAACAGGGACTGAAGCTTTCCTT.

This clonotype was detected only a few times. This may be a read error: a much more frequent sequence differs by one nucleotide. This sequence joins TRBV20-1 and TRBJ1-1; D is unclear. The germline gives CDR1 DFQATT, CDR2 SNEGSKA (reference sequence). The length of the CDR3 is 14 residues. DNA for the CDR3: TGCAGTGCTCGCGTGGTTACGCTGAACGCTGAAGCTTTCTTT. It specifies CSARVVTLNAEAFF.

This clonotype was seen at least ten times. V is TRBV28 and J is TRBJ2-7, with 8 positions matching TRBD2. Germline loops: CDR1 MDHEN, CDR2 SYDVKM. V lost 7 bases and J lost 6; bases outside the gene matches: 5. The length of the CDR3 is 12 residues. The CDR3, as DNA: TGTGCCAGCACCGAAAGCGGGAGCGAGCAGTACTTC. Translation gives CASTESGSEQYF.

The V gene is TRBV2, the J gene TRBJ1-5, with 9 bases lining up with TRBD1. Germline V gives CDR1 SNHLY, CDR2 FYNNEI. Losses at the gene ends were 8 bases for V and 6 bases for J; bases not matched to a gene: 5. CDR3 length: 13 residues. CDR3 in amino acids: CASGTGYSQPQHF. The CDR3 DNA follows: TGTGCCAGCGGGACAGGGTATAGTCAGCCCCAGCATTTT.

This chain links TRBV19 with TRBJ2-7, with D maybe TRBD2 (6 bases). Trimming removed 6 bases from V and 3 bases from J, with 18 bases in between. The CDR3 extends over 15 amino acids. Looked up from germline, CDR1 is LNHDA and CDR2 is SQIVND (reference sequence). The CDR3 protein is CASRLGPGLVYEQYF. The CDR3 region has the DNA TGTGCCAGTAGATTGGGACCGGGACTGGTCTACGAGCAGTACTTC.

This clonotype has at least ten counts. J is TRBJ1-5 and V is TRBV12-3 or TRBV12-4, with a possible D match to TRBD1 (5 bases). The CDR3 is made up of 14 amino acids. V lost 3 bases to trimming and J lost 0 bases, with 6 bases between them. Here the CDR3 reads CASSLTASNQPQHF. The CDR3 DNA reads TGTGCCAGCAGTTTGACAGCTAGCAATCAGCCCCAGCATTTT.

The sample holds a few counts of this clonotype. Its ends do not fully match the called genes, so a read error is possible. V usage is TRBV19 and J usage is TRBJ1-2; 9 bases agree with TRBD1. The germline gives CDR1 LNHDA, CDR2 SQIVND (reference sequence). The CDR3 totals 12 residues. The CDR3 loop is CAFADRGYGYNF. In DNA form, the CDR3 reads TGTGCCTTCGCGGACAGGGGCTATGGCTACAACTTC. The full variable domain, completed using reference TRBV19 and TRBJ1-2, is DGGITQSPKYLFRKEGQNVTLSCEQNLNHDAMYWYRQDPGQGLRLIYYSQIVNDFQKGDIAEGYSVSREKKESFPLTVTSAQKNPTAFYLCAFADRGYGYNFGSGTRLTVV.

This clonotype was observed many times. V usage is TRBV19 and J usage is TRBJ2-7; D tentatively fits TRBD1 or TRBD2 (5 bases each). Germline assignment: CDR1 LNHDA and CDR2 SQIVND (reference sequence). CDR3 length equals 13 residues. Trimming cost V 4 bases and J 4 bases, with 11 bases left between them. The CDR3 nucleotides are TGTGCCAGTAGTAATCGGGACCAGTACGAGCAGTACTTC. It is translated as CASSNRDQYEQYF.

A note on this clonotype: Being one base from a much bigger clone, this may be a read error. The chain recombines TRBV9 with TRBJ2-7; 7 bases are shared with TRBD2. This CDR3 comprises 16 residues. Germline-derived CDR1 and CDR2 are SGDLS and YYNGEE. V shed 1 base, J shed 3 bases, and the junction held 10 bases outside the gene matches. CDR3 in DNA: TGTGCCAGCAGCGTAAACCGCGGGAGCGCCTGCTACGAGCAGTACTTC. Protein sequence: CASSVNRGSACYEQYF.

This clonotype was seen a handful of times. This rearrangement joins TRBV11-3 to TRBJ2-3; possibly TRBD2 for D (6 bases). CDR1 and CDR2 from the germline V gene are SGHNT and YENEEA. The CDR3 consists of 15 residues. V was pared by 1 base and J by 3 bases, with 11 bases between. For the CDR3, the DNA is TGTGCCAGCAGCTTAGGTATAGCGGAGACAGATACGCAGTATTTT. Protein sequence: CASSLGIAETDTQYF. The full variable domain, with the rest looked up from reference TRBV11-3 and TRBJ2-3, is EAGVVQSPRYKIIEKKQPVAFWCNPISGHNTLYWYLQNLGQGPELLIRYENEEAVDDSQLPKDRFSAERLKGVDSTLKIQPAELGDSAVYLCASSLGIAETDTQYFGPGTRLTVL.

V is TRBV20-1 and J is TRBJ2-2, with D unclear. The germline CDR1 and CDR2 sequences are DFQATT and SNEGSKA (reference sequence). V was shortened by 2 bases and J by 2 bases, with 12 bases between the two germline ends. The CDR3 runs 15 residues. The CDR3 DNA sequence: TGCAGTGCTAGAAAAACCTCGGGCAACACCGGGGAGCTGTTTTTT. As protein: CSARKTSGNTGELFF.

Concerning this clonotype itself: A clone one base away is much larger, so this may be a read error. This chain uses TRBV20-1 with TRBJ2-2, with 7 bases matching TRBD2. Trimming at V came to 0 bases and at J to 4 bases, leaving 5 bases not matched to a gene. The CDR3 runs 15 residues. Germline V gene sequence: CDR1 DFQATT, CDR2 SNEGSKA (reference sequence). The CDR3 here is CSARDSGRGTGELFF. CDR3 coding DNA: TGCAGTGCTAGAGATTCAGGGAGGGGCACCGGGGAGCTGTTTTTT.

The V gene is TRBV2, the J gene TRBJ1-1, with D perhaps TRBD1 (5 bases). Looked up from germline, CDR1 is SNHLY and CDR2 is FYNNEI. This CDR3 spans 15 amino acids. V lost 6 bases and J lost 2, with 16 bases in between. The CDR3 reads CASSPRGWANTEAFF. Here the CDR3 DNA reads TGTGCCAGCAGCCCTCGGGGGTGGGCTAACACTGAAGCTTTCTTT.

The rearrangement links TRBV5-4 to TRBJ1-1; D possibly corresponds to TRBD1 (6 bases). Trimming pared 4 bases from V and 2 bases from J, leaving 15 bases between. The CDR3 totals 15 residues. From germline, CDR1 is SGHNT and CDR2 YYREEE (reference sequence). CDR3 sequence reads: CASSRRGALNTEAFF. Here the CDR3 DNA reads TGTGCCAGCAGCCGACGGGGGGCTCTAAACACTGAAGCTTTCTTT.

This rearrangement joins TRBV12-3 or TRBV12-4 to TRBJ2-3, with D hard to call. Between the trimmed V and J ends, which lost 5 bases and 5 bases, there was a span of 11 bases. The CDR3 is 13 residues long. The CDR3 spells CASSRPTKDTQYF. The CDR3 DNA is TGTGCCAGCAGTCGACCCACGAAAGATACGCAGTATTTT.

This clonotype has at least ten counts. The chain couples TRBV7-8 to TRBJ1-2, with D possibly TRBD1 on 5 matching bases. Germline V lookup: CDR1 SGHVS, CDR2 FQNEAQ. Trimming shortened V by 5 bases and J by 4 bases, and 17 bases separated the two germline ends. CDR3 length: 15 residues. The CDR3 reads CASSQDIRVGYGYTF. CDR3 coding DNA: TGTGCCAGCAGCCAAGACATCAGGGTTGGCTATGGCTACACCTTC.